The clone carrying this T cell receptor beta chain was seen only once. Its antigen remains unidentified. The data stem from a study of cytomegalovirus exposure and HLA in healthy donors. Study results and limitations: When analyzed later, a missense DCLRE1C variant was found to be linked to TCR beta V- and J-gene trimming. Later analysis indicated greater clonal expansion among HLA-associated TCR beta chains than among equally common other chains.

The primer mix had 60 Vbeta and 13 Jbeta primers. TCRdb keeps only in-frame clones here, not all; method: immunoSEQ multiplex PCR. The sample includes 150,000 to 200,000 clones, around 87% of them seen just once. CDR3 size: 14 residues. The germline V gene encodes CDR1 ENHRY and CDR2 SYGVKD. The trim removed 4 bases at V and 3 bases at J, leaving 5 bases unmatched. The specimen was PBMCs. The rearrangement uses TRBV10-3 and TRBJ2-5; 7 bases line up with TRBD1. The source is a boy aged 2 to 10 in good health and CMV-seronegative. CDR3 coding DNA: TGTGCCATCAGTGTCTCAGGGGGAGAAGAGACCCAGTACTTC. It specifies CAISVSGGEETQYF.